Shown below are 19 T cell receptor beta chains from a single sample sequenced in a study of beta chain features in type 1 diabetes. Findings of the study overall: Shortening that was moderate but significant affected the TCRB CDR3s of Type 1 diabetes patients in all four CD4+ subsets.

No cognate antigen is known for these TCRs. cDNA synthesis used the whole RNA isolate, giving expressed TCRB sequences. Method: immunoSEQ multiplex PCR; TCRdb's copy keeps in-frame clones and lacks some. The sample shows 500,000 to 650,000 clones, around an eighth of them seen only once. Sequencing was performed on naive CD4+ T cells from blood. The receptors were gathered from a man in his thirties or forties with type 1 diabetes.

This clone was counted a few times. This chain connects TRBV4-2 to TRBJ2-3; TRBD2 matches 9 bases. With 0 bases clipped from V and 6 bases from J, the junction kept 7 bases outside the gene matches. Germline CDR1 reads LGHNA; CDR2 reads YNFKEQ. The CDR3 has 16 residues. CDR3 in DNA: TGTGCCAGCAGCCAAGAACTAGCGGGCCTCGGGGATACGCAGTATTTT. Translated: CASSQELAGLGDTQYF.

This sequence joins TRBV9 and TRBJ1-6; D is unresolved. The CDR3 covers 14 residues. The germline gives CDR1 SGDLS, CDR2 YYNGEE. With 0 bases removed from V and 10 bases from J, the gap between germline ends came to 11 bases. CDR3 loop: CASSVGAGLSPLHF. The CDR3 DNA follows: TGTGCCAGCAGCGTAGGTGCAGGTCTCTCACCCCTCCACTTT.

This chain links TRBV6-1 with TRBJ2-1; the match to TRBD1 covers 9 bases. The V and J ends lost 6 bases and 4 bases, in that order; junction bases with no gene match: 7. Looked up from germline, CDR1 is MNHNS and CDR2 is SASEGT. The CDR3 runs to 15 residues. The CDR3 spells CASRTGTGSYNEQFF. As DNA, the CDR3 is TGTGCCAGCAGGACCGGGACAGGGAGTTACAATGAGCAGTTCTTC.

The chain joins TRBV19 to TRBJ2-2; tentatively, D is TRBD1 (6 bases). Germline CDR1 and CDR2: LNHDA and SQIVND (reference sequence). The CDR3 runs 17 residues. The V end lost 5 bases, the J end lost 4 bases, and 20 bases lay between the germline ends. The CDR3 sequence is CASSQAYRERGTGELFF. In nucleotides, the CDR3 is TGTGCCAGTAGTCAGGCATACAGGGAGAGGGGCACCGGGGAGCTGTTTTTT.

In its sample, this clone was seen a few times. V is TRBV11-2 and J is TRBJ2-1; 7 bases line up with TRBD1. J lost 10 bases, V lost 1 base, and 7 bases had no gene match. The CDR3 has 14 amino acids. Germline CDR1 is SGHAT and CDR2 is FQNNGV. CDR3 in amino acids: CASSLGQGRGEQFF. In DNA, the CDR3 is TGTGCCAGCAGCTTAGGACAGGGTAGGGGAGAGCAGTTCTTC. Looking up the rest from reference TRBV11-2 and TRBJ2-1 gives the full variable domain: EAGVAQSPRYKIIEKRQSVAFWCNPISGHATLYWYQQILGQGPKLLIQFQNNGVVDDSQLPKDRFSAERLKGVDSTLKIQPAKLEDSAVYLCASSLGQGRGEQFFGPGTRLTVL.

Ten or more counts support this clone. The chain has TRBV2 and TRBJ2-7, with no clear D. The CDR3 runs to 14 residues. The germline CDR1 and CDR2 sequences are SNHLY and FYNNEI. Trimming stripped 2 bases from V and 6 bases from J, with 14 bases between. CDR3 loop: CASSESFSGSEQYF. In DNA, the CDR3 is TGTGCCAGCAGTGAATCATTTTCCGGCAGCGAGCAGTACTTC.

The chain employs TRBV9 and TRBJ2-3, with a weak D call TRBD2 (7 bases). The germline CDR1 and CDR2 sequences are SGDLS and YYNGEE. There are 15 residues in the CDR3. Deletions cut 6 bases from V and 4 bases from J, with 18 bases between. CDR3 amino acids: CASNRIGGASDTQYF. The CDR3 region has the DNA TGTGCCAGCAACCGCATAGGGGGGGCCTCAGATACGCAGTATTTT.

This clone was counted between two and nine times. This CDR3 is CASSLRNRNEKLFF. In DNA, the CDR3 is TGTGCCAGCAGCCTTCGGAATAGGAATGAAAAACTGTTTTTT. The V and J genes are TRBV11-2 and TRBJ1-4; D remains ambiguous. This CDR3 is 14 amino acids long. With 5 bases removed from V and 5 bases from J, the gap between germline ends came to 12 bases. Germline V CDR1 and CDR2: SGHAT, FQNNGV.

This clone was recorded a few times. This rearrangement joins TRBV29-1 to TRBJ1-6; TRBD1 might be the D (6 bases). The CDR3 runs to 14 residues. Between the trimmed V and J ends, which lost 3 bases and 10 bases, there was a span of 16 bases. The germline V gene has CDR1 SQVTM and CDR2 ANQGSEA. CDR3: CSVDNRVGISPLHF. The CDR3, as DNA: TGCAGCGTTGATAACAGGGTGGGCATCTCACCCCTCCACTTT.

This clone was detected only a few times. In the same sample, other DNA sequences code for this CDR3. V is TRBV19 and J is TRBJ2-2, with D perhaps TRBD2 (6 bases). The CDR3 runs to 15 residues. With 3 bases removed from V and 4 bases from J, the gap between germline ends came to 12 bases. Per germline, CDR1 LNHDA and CDR2 SQIVND (reference sequence). CDR3 amino acids: CASSMEGSRTGELFF. As DNA, the CDR3 is TGTGCCAGTAGTATGGAGGGTAGTCGCACCGGGGAGCTGTTTTTT. Full variable domain (remainder filled in from reference TRBV19 and TRBJ2-2): DGGITQSPKYLFRKEGQNVTLSCEQNLNHDAMYWYRQDPGQGLRLIYYSQIVNDFQKGDIAEGYSVSREKKESFPLTVTSAQKNPTAFYLCASSMEGSRTGELFFGEGSRLTVL.

The V and J genes are TRBV4-3 and TRBJ1-2; D uncertain. CDR1 and CDR2 (germline): LGHNA, YSLEER. V lost 1 base and J 2 bases, leaving 11 bases between the germline ends. The CDR3 has 15 amino acids. CDR3 in DNA: TGCGCCAGCAGCCAAGGCTTGGGTGGCAACTATGGCTACACCTTC. Its protein is CASSQGLGGNYGYTF.

This clone has more than one count but fewer than ten. The V call is TRBV7-3, the J call TRBJ1-1; the match to TRBD1 covers 8 bases. CDR3 length equals 13 residues. From germline, CDR1 is SGHTA and CDR2 FQGTGA. V was clipped by 6 bases and J by 3 bases; unmatched bases: 3. This chain's CDR3 is CASRVQGDTEAFF. For the CDR3, the DNA is TGTGCCAGCAGGGTACAGGGGGACACTGAAGCTTTCTTT.

This clone was detected only a few times. The chain has TRBV29-1 and TRBJ2-5, with a weak D call TRBD1 (5 bases). Germline V gene sequence: CDR1 SQVTM, CDR2 ANQGSEA. V was shortened by 3 bases and J by 2 bases, with 10 bases between the two germline ends. This CDR3 comprises 13 residues. Written as DNA, the CDR3 is TGCAGCGTTGATAAAGGGGATCAAGAGACCCAGTACTTC. As protein: CSVDKGDQETQYF. Combining the CDR3 with reference TRBV29-1 and TRBJ2-5 gives the whole variable domain SAVISQKPSRDICQRGTSLTIQCQVDSQVTMMFWYRQQPGQSLTLIATANQGSEATYESGFVIDKFPISRPNLTFSTLTVSNMSPEDSSIYLCSVDKGDQETQYFGPGTRLLVL.

The rearrangement links TRBV6-1 to TRBJ2-3; D is possibly TRBD2 (6 bases). This CDR3 comprises 14 residues. The germline V and J ends were trimmed by 7 bases and 3 bases, with 14 bases remaining between them. Per germline, CDR1 MNHNS and CDR2 SASEGT. The CDR3 DNA reads as TGTGCCAGCAAAGACGGGGGAGCAACAGATACGCAGTATTTT. It is translated as CASKDGGATDTQYF.

The sample holds a few counts of this clone. The CDR3 DNA reads as TGTGCCACCAGCAGACCGCTGGTGGGAACTACGCAGTATTTT. Translating gives CATSRPLVGTTQYF. The rearrangement uses TRBV15 and TRBJ2-3; no clear D. V lost 2 bases, J lost 8 bases, and 14 bases lay in between. This CDR3 spans 14 amino acids. Per germline, CDR1 LNHNV and CDR2 YYDKDF (reference sequence).

The V and J genes are TRBV5-1 and TRBJ1-1; D is undetermined. Germline V gene data show CDR1 as SGHRS and CDR2 as YFSETQ. CDR3 length equals 13 residues. The V end was cut by 0 bases, the J end by 0 bases, with 3 bases between. Here the CDR3 DNA reads TGCGCCAGCAGCTTGGTGGTGAACACTGAAGCTTTCTTT. Translated, it gives CASSLVVNTEAFF.

The genes are TRBV11-2 and TRBJ2-1; the match to TRBD1 covers 10 bases. Trimming at V came to 5 bases and at J to 7 bases, leaving 11 bases not matched to a gene. Germline V gene data show CDR1 as SGHAT and CDR2 as FQNNGV. The CDR3 sequence is 16 residues long. The DNA for the CDR3 is TGTGCCAGCAGCCCTCGTTCGACAGGGGGCCGGAATGAGCAGTTCTTC. Encoded protein: CASSPRSTGGRNEQFF.

This chain links TRBV7-6 with TRBJ2-7; the match to TRBD2 covers 11 bases. There are 13 residues in the CDR3. V trimming: 10 bases; J trimming: 4 bases; junction bases outside the gene matches: 6. Germline V gene data show CDR1 as SGHVS and CDR2 as FNYEAQ. CDR3: CATTGTSGYEQYF. CDR3 bases: TGTGCCACGACCGGGACTAGCGGATACGAGCAGTACTTC.

In regard to this clone: Other DNA variants within this sample encode the same CDR3. This chain uses TRBV11-2 with TRBJ2-1; TRBD2 agrees at 11 bases. V gave up 5 bases and J gave up 1 base; unmatched junction bases: 1. This CDR3 contains 15 residues. Per the germline V gene, CDR1 is SGHAT and CDR2 is FQNNGV. For the CDR3, the DNA is TGTGCCAGCAGCAGGACTAGCGGGTCCTACAATGAGCAGTTCTTC. The encoded protein is CASSRTSGSYNEQFF.